This T cell receptor (beta chain) derives from a study of blood T cells in healthy people across ages. Then a second PCR, running roughly 6 to 12 cycles, was carried out with a sample-barcoded 5' primer and a J-beta primer mix. TCRdb used MiXCR to reprocess the 5' RACE reads, holding one entry per CDR3 protein. The sample comprises about 930,000 distinct CDR3 sequences, 29% of which are singletons, and roughly 10% rests with the top ten. CDR3 length: 13 residues. Germline CDR1 and CDR2: SGHTA and FQGTGA. Trimming left V 2 bases short and J 9 bases short, with 11 bases between. This clonotype was seen a handful of times. The sample was also linked to a second study, of T cells of mothers and their children.

The receptor was derived from a woman aged 40 to 50 in good health. The rearrangement links TRBV7-3 to TRBJ2-4; tentatively, D is TRBD1 (5 bases). Sequenced: blood. The CDR3 here is CASSLLGDGIQYF. The CDR3 bases are TGTGCCAGCAGCTTATTAGGGGATGGCATTCAGTACTTC.